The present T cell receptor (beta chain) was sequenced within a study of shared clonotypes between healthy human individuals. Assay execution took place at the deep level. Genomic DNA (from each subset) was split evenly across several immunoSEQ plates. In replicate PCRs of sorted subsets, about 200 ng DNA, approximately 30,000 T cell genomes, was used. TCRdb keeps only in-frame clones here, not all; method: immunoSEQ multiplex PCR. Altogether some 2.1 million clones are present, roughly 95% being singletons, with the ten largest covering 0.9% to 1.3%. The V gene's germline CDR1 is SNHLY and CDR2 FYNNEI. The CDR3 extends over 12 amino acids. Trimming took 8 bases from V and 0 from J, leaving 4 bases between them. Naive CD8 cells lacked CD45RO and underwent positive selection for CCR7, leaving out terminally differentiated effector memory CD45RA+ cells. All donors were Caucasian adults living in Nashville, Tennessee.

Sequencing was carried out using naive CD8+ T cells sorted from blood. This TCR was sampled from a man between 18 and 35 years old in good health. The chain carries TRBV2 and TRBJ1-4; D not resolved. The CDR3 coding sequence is TGTGCCAGCGTGTCAACTAATGAAAAACTGTTTTTT. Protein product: CASVSTNEKLFF. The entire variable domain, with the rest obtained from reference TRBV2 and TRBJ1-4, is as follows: EPEVTQTPSHQVTQMGQEVILRCVPISNHLYFYWYRQILGQKVEFLVSFYNNEISEKSEIFDDQFSVERPDGSNFTLKIRSTKLEDSAMYFCASVSTNEKLFFGSGTQLSVL.